These 11 T cell receptor beta chains came from one sample sequenced in a study of blood T cell repertoires in COVID-19 (dated by TCRdb to between 2020 and 2021). The library was obtained by the immunoSEQ multiplex PCR assay. The source is immuneACCESS, and TCRdb retained only in-frame sequences with V and J called. Part of the clones is not carried over; for the studies checked, unresolved V genes explain less than half of this, and the remainder is unexplained. Recorded for this sample are about 31,000 clones; around 89% of them occurred a single time. The ten largest clones take up roughly 15% of the sample. Sequenced input: peripheral blood. The receptors were gathered from a man older than 75 with acute or convalescent COVID-19.

The chain recombines TRBV10-1 with TRBJ1-1; perhaps TRBD1 as D (6 bases). This CDR3 comprises 15 residues. The V gene lost 5 bases and the J gene lost 5 bases, with 18 bases spanning the gap. Germline assignment: CDR1 WNHNN and CDR2 SYGVQD (reference sequence). In nucleotides, the CDR3 is TGCGCCAGCAGTTTCGACAGGACATCGGGGACTGAAGCTTTCTTT. Its translation: CASSFDRTSGTEAFF.

This clone has a single count. The chain uses TRBV7-3 and TRBJ2-3, with 12 bases fitting TRBD1. The CDR3 consists of 15 residues. Germline lookup yields CDR1 SGHTA and CDR2 FQGTGA. With 5 bases clipped from V and 4 bases from J, the junction kept 4 bases outside the gene matches. CDR3 nucleotides: TGTGCCAGCAGCCTCGGGACAGGGGGCGCAGATACGCAGTATTTT. Encoded protein: CASSLGTGGADTQYF.

The V call is TRBV2, the J call TRBJ1-2, with TRBD1 matching 7 bases. With V trimmed by 4 bases and J by 6 bases, 8 bases remained unmatched. The CDR3 covers 14 residues. CDR1 and CDR2 from the germline V gene are SNHLY and FYNNEI. CDR3 coding DNA: TGTGCCAGCAGTGGGAGGGGGCTGAATAATGGCTACACCTTC. Translated: CASSGRGLNNGYTF. Combining the CDR3 with reference TRBV2 and TRBJ1-2 gives the whole variable domain EPEVTQTPSHQVTQMGQEVILRCVPISNHLYFYWYRQILGQKVEFLVSFYNNEISEKSEIFDDQFSVERPDGSNFTLKIRSTKLEDSAMYFCASSGRGLNNGYTFGSGTRLTVV.

This chain connects TRBV7-2 to TRBJ2-3; a possible D gene is TRBD2 (7 bases). Trimming stripped 2 bases from V and 2 bases from J, with 14 bases between. The CDR3 totals 16 residues. The germline CDR1 and CDR2 sequences are SGHTA and FQGNSA. The CDR3 region is CASSLNRGALTDTQYF. DNA of the CDR3: TGTGCCAGCAGCTTAAATCGGGGGGCCCTCACAGATACGCAGTATTTT.

This chain's CDR3 is CASSARRDINYGYTF. The CDR3 DNA follows: TGTGCCAGCAGCGCCCGTCGGGACATTAACTATGGCTACACCTTC. This rearrangement joins TRBV7-2 to TRBJ1-2, with D perhaps TRBD1 (6 bases). This CDR3 spans 15 amino acids. CDR1 is SGHTA, CDR2 FQGNSA, per germline. V lost 5 bases to trimming and J lost 1 base, with 14 bases between them.

In its sample, this clone was seen a few times. The CDR3 region is CSVTESGNTIYF. CDR3 bases: TGCAGCGTCACCGAGTCTGGAAACACCATATATTTT. The chain recombines TRBV29-1 with TRBJ1-3; the D is unclear. CDR3 size: 12 residues. Per the germline V gene, CDR1 is SQVTM and CDR2 is ANQGSEA. V shed 6 bases and J shed 1 base, with 7 bases lying between them.

This clone was observed once. This chain joins TRBV11-1 and TRBJ2-7, with D tentatively TRBD1 (6 bases). CDR1 is SGHAT, CDR2 FQDESV, per germline (reference sequence). The CDR3 spans 14 residues. Between the trimmed V and J ends, which lost 8 bases and 3 bases, there was a span of 17 bases. CDR3 residues: CASSRPGAGYEQYF. CDR3 nucleotide sequence: TGTGCCAGCTCTAGGCCAGGGGCCGGCTACGAGCAGTACTTC.

The V and J genes are TRBV5-6 and TRBJ1-2; D remains ambiguous. CDR3 length equals 12 residues. The germline V and J ends were trimmed by 0 bases and 8 bases, with 8 bases remaining between them. Germline lookup yields CDR1 SGHDT and CDR2 YYEEEE. Here the CDR3 DNA reads TGTGCCAGCAGCTTGGTTAGAAAGGGCTACACCTTC. It yields the protein CASSLVRKGYTF.

The V call is TRBV2, the J call TRBJ2-5; D is unresolved. Germline CDR1 and CDR2: SNHLY and FYNNEI. This CDR3 is built from 11 residues. Trimming left V 6 bases short and J 4 bases short, with 6 bases between. The CDR3 reads CASRVGETQYF. DNA for the CDR3: TGTGCCAGCAGAGTCGGAGAGACCCAGTACTTC.

The J gene is TRBJ2-5, the V gene TRBV5-8, with D tentatively TRBD1 (5 bases). CDR1 is SGHTS, CDR2 YDEGEE, per germline. V was pared by 2 bases and J by 2 bases, with 10 bases between. This CDR3 is built from 14 residues. CDR3 coding DNA: TGTGCCAGCAGCTTAGGGGCAGGGCAAGAGACCCAGTACTTC. This translates into CASSLGAGQETQYF.

This clone was detected once. V gene TRBV7-3 combines with J gene TRBJ2-1; D is unclear. Germline lookup yields CDR1 SGHTA and CDR2 FQGTGA. The CDR3 has 13 amino acids. Trimming took 6 bases from V and 7 from J, leaving 13 bases between them. DNA of the CDR3: TGTGCCAGCAGTCAGTCCTCCCGAAATGAGCAGTTCTTC. Translation: CASSQSSRNEQFF.